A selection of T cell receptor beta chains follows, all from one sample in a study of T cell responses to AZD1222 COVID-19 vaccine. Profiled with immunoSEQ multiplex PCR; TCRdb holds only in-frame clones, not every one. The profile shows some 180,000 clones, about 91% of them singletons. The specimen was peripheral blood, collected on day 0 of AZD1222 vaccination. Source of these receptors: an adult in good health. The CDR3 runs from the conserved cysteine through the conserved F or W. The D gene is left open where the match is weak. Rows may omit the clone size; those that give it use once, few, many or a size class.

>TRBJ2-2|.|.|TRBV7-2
CASSPLVGTGELFF
TGTGCCAGCAGCCCGCTCGTGGGGACCGGGGAGCTGTTTTTT
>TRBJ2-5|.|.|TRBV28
CASRGAPRDYQETQYF
TGTGCCAGCAGGGGTGCGCCCAGAGACTATCAAGAGACCCAGTACTTC
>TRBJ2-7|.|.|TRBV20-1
CSVRAVAEQYF
TGCAGTGTCCGGGCCGTCGCCGAGCAGTACTTC
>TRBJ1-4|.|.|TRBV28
CASSLVGRVRKEKLFF
TGTGCCAGCAGTTTAGTAGGGAGGGTTCGAAAGGAAAAACTGTTTTTT
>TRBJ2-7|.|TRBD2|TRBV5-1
CASSLALTSSSGEQYF
TGCGCCAGCAGCTTGGCCCTGACTAGCTCCTCAGGCGAGCAGTACTTC
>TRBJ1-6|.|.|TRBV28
CASSPTGGVGNSPLHF
TGTGCCAGCAGTCCCACCGGGGGGGTTGGGAATTCACCCCTCCACTTT
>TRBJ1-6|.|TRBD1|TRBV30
CAWSASGGFNSPLHF
TGTGCCTGGAGTGCCTCAGGGGGCTTTAATTCACCCCTCCACTTT
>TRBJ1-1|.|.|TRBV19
CASSMGSPMNTEAFF
TGTGCCAGTAGTATGGGCAGTCCCATGAACACTGAAGCTTTCTTT
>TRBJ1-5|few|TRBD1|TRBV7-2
CASSFTGDSNQPQHF
TGTGCCAGCAGCTTCACAGGGGACAGCAATCAGCCCCAGCATTTT
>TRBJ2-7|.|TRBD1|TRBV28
CATALPGQGSSSYEQYF
TGTGCCACTGCACTCCCGGGACAGGGGAGTAGCTCCTACGAGCAGTACTTC
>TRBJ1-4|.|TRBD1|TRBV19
CASRKGGTNEKLFF
TGTGCCAGTAGAAAAGGGGGCACTAATGAAAAACTGTTTTTT
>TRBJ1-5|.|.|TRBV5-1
CASRLGGDQPQHF
TGCGCCAGCAGACTAGGGGGTGATCAGCCCCAGCATTTT
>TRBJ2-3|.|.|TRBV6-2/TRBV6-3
CASSYSGTDTQYF
TGTGCCAGCAGTTACAGTGGCACAGATACGCAGTATTTT
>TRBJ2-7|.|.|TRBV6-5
CASSKGVGQQYF
TGTGCCAGCAGTAAGGGGGTAGGCCAGCAGTACTTC
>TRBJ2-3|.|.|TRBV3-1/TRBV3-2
CASSQVLGGDTQYF
TGTGCCAGCAGCCAAGTCCTAGGGGGAGATACGCAGTATTTT
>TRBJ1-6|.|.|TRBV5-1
CASSSDRIQSSYNSPLHF
TGCGCCAGCAGCTCCGACAGGATCCAGAGCTCCTATAATTCACCCCTCCACTTT
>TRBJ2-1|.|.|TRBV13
CASSLKGSSYNEQFF
TGTGCCAGCAGCTTAAAAGGAAGCTCCTACAATGAGCAGTTCTTC
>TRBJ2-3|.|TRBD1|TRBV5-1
CASSLRTGEDTQYF
TGCGCCAGCAGCTTGAGGACAGGGGAGGATACGCAGTATTTT
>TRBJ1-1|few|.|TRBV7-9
CASSSSRSTEAFF
TGTGCCAGCAGCTCGTCCAGGTCCACTGAAGCTTTCTTT
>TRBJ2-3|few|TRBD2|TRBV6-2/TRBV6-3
CASSYGNSGRALGTQYF
TGTGCCAGCAGTTACGGGAATAGCGGGAGGGCCCTCGGTACGCAGTATTTT
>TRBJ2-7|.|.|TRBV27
CASSPWAERYEQYF
TGTGCCAGCAGTCCCTGGGCCGAGAGGTACGAGCAGTACTTC
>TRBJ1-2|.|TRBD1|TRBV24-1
CATSTWTGLNYGYTF
TGTGCCACCAGTACTTGGACAGGGCTTAACTATGGCTACACCTTC
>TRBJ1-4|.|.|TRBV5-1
CASSLGAGSNEKLFF
TGCGCCAGCAGCTTGGGAGCAGGGTCTAATGAAAAACTGTTTTTT
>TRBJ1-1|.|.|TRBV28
CAIAGTPKPEAFF
TGTGCCATTGCCGGGACACCGAAACCCGAAGCTTTCTTT
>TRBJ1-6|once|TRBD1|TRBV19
CASRGTGQGISPLHF
TGTGCCAGTAGAGGTACCGGACAGGGTATTTCACCCCTCCACTTT
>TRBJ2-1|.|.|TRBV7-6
CASSLEAFVLSSYNEQFF
TGTGCCAGCAGCTTAGAGGCCTTCGTATTAAGCTCCTACAATGAGCAGTTCTTC
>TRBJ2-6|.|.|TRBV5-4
CASSLKPWDSGANVLTF
TGTGCCAGCAGCCTAAAGCCCTGGGACTCTGGGGCCAACGTCCTGACTTTC
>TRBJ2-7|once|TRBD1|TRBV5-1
CASSRTGDHEQYF
TGCGCCAGCAGCCGGACAGGGGACCACGAGCAGTACTTC
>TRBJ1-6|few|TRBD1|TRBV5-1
CASSLEGQINSPLHF
TGCGCCAGCAGCTTGGAGGGACAGATTAATTCACCCCTCCACTTT
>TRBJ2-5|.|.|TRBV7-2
CASSSHFSETQYF
TGTGCCAGCAGCTCTCATTTCTCGGAGACCCAGTACTTC
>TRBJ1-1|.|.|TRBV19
CASKTQGNTEAFF
TGTGCCAGTAAGACACAGGGAAACACTGAAGCTTTCTTT
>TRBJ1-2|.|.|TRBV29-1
CSVDRADYGYTF
TGCAGCGTTGATAGGGCAGACTATGGCTACACCTTC
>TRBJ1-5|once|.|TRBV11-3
CASSLAGGRNQPQHF
TGTGCCAGCAGCTTAGCTGGGGGGCGGAATCAGCCCCAGCATTTT
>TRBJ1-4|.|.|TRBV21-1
CASSKRADPTNEKLFF
TGTGCCAGCAGCAAAAGGGCGGACCCAACTAATGAAAAACTGTTTTTT
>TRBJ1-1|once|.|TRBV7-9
CASSLGGSNTEAFF
TGTGCCAGCAGCTTAGGCGGCAGCAACACTGAAGCTTTCTTT
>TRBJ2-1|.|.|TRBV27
CASSPRGREQFF
TGTGCCAGCAGTCCTCGGGGTAGGGAGCAGTTCTTC
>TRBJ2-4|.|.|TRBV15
CATSSRGTGLNIQYF
TGTGCCACCAGCAGTCGGGGAACGGGACTAAACATTCAGTACTTC
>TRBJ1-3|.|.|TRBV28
CASSFGAEIGNTIYF
TGTGCCAGCAGTTTCGGGGCAGAAATCGGAAACACCATATATTTT
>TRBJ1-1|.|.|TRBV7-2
CASSLQGENTEAFF
TGTGCCAGCAGCTTACAGGGAGAGAACACTGAAGCTTTCTTT
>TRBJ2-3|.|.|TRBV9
CASSVTGDPGTQYF
TGTGCCAGCAGCGTGACCGGAGACCCGGGTACGCAGTATTTT
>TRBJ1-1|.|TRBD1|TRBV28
CASSRGTGVKDTEAFF
TGTGCCAGCAGCCGAGGGACAGGGGTAAAAGACACTGAAGCTTTCTTT
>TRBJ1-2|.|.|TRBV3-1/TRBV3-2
CASSRGRSNYGYTF
TGTGCCAGCAGTCGAGGGAGGTCTAACTATGGCTACACCTTC
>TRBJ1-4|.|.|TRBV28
CASRLPGTGHEKLFF
TGTGCCAGCCGTCTTCCGGGGACGGGACATGAAAAACTGTTTTTT
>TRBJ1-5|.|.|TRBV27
CASRSGVGSNQPQHF
TGTGCCAGCAGATCGGGGGTCGGCAGCAATCAGCCCCAGCATTTT
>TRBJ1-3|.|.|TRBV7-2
CASSLRGESSGNTIYF
TGTGCCAGCAGCTTAAGGGGGGAAAGCTCTGGAAACACCATATATTTT
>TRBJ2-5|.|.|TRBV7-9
CASSLAGLQETQYF
TGTGCCAGCAGCTTAGCCGGGTTACAAGAGACCCAGTACTTC
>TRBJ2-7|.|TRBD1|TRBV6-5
CAVTTGGSGLSFF
TGTGCCGTCACTACAGGGGGCTCCGGATTGTCGTTTTTC
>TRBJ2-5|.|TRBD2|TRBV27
CASTQYAGGGETQYF
TGTGCCAGCACCCAATACGCCGGCGGGGGAGAGACCCAGTACTTC
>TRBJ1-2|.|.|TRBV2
CASSTGGYGYTF
TGTGCCAGCAGCACCGGGGGCTATGGCTACACCTTC
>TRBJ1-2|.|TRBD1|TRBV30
CAWTRGRNDYGYTF
TGTGCCTGGACCAGGGGGAGAAACGACTATGGCTACACCTTC
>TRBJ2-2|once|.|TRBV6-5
CASSPRTVNTGELFF
TGTGCCAGCTCTCCTAGGACAGTGAACACCGGGGAGCTGTTTTTT
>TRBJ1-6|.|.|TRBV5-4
CASSTPETGYNSPLHF
TGTGCCAGCAGCACCCCTGAGACGGGTTATAATTCACCCCTCCACTTT
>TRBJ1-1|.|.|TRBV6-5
CASSSGLESTEAFF
TGTGCCAGCAGTTCTGGACTCGAAAGCACTGAAGCTTTCTTT
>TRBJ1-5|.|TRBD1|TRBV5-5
CASSSGTVSNQPQHF
TGTGCCAGCAGCTCCGGGACAGTTAGCAATCAGCCCCAGCATTTT
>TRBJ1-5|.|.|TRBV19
CASSTGTVSNQPQHF
TGTGCCAGTAGTACTGGGACGGTTAGCAATCAGCCCCAGCATTTT
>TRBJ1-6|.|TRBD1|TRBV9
CASSFGQGRSPLHF
TGTGCCAGCAGCTTCGGACAGGGGCGTTCACCCCTCCACTTT
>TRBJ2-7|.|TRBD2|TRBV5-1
CASSLAGGAYEQYF
TGCGCCAGCAGCTTGGCCGGGGGGGCCTACGAGCAGTACTTC